Following are 13 T cell receptor beta chains from one sample sequenced in a study of T cell responses to AZD1222 COVID-19 vaccine. Here immunoSEQ multiplex PCR was the method, and the copy in TCRdb shows in-frame clones only, minus some. The profile covers about 110,000 clones, with about 87% appearing a single time and roughly 4.4% taken by the ten largest. The source material was peripheral blood, sampled 28 days after the second AZD1222 dose. These receptors all come from an adult who received the AZD1222 COVID-19 vaccine.

This clone has just a few counts. The CDR3 reads CASRQGPVGTGELFF. In DNA, the CDR3 is TGCGCCAGCAGACAGGGGCCGGTGGGCACCGGGGAGCTGTTTTTT. The chain is built from TRBV5-1 and TRBJ2-2; 7 positions match TRBD1. The CDR3 length is 15 residues. Germline V gene data show CDR1 as SGHRS and CDR2 as YFSETQ. V shed 5 bases, J shed 4 bases, and the junction held 8 bases outside the gene matches.

Only a few counts were recorded for this clone. This chain uses TRBV5-4 with TRBJ1-2; D might be TRBD1 (5 bases). V shed 1 base and J shed 7 bases, with 11 bases lying between them. There are 13 residues in the CDR3. The germline CDR1 and CDR2 sequences are SGHNT and YYREEE (reference sequence). Here the CDR3 DNA reads TGTGCCAGCAGCTTGAGGGGCAGGCCTGGCTACACCTTC. Encoded protein: CASSLRGRPGYTF. Together with reference TRBV5-4 and TRBJ1-2, the CDR3 gives the full variable domain: ETGVTQSPTHLIKTRGQQVTLRCSSQSGHNTVSWYQQALGQGPQFIFQYYREEENGRGNFPPRFSGLQFPNYSSELNVNALELDDSALYLCASSLRGRPGYTFGSGTRLTVV.

This clone was seen a single time. The V and J genes are TRBV6-2 or TRBV6-3 and TRBJ2-3, with 10 bases lining up with TRBD1. The CDR3 has 15 amino acids. From germline, CDR1 is MNHEY and CDR2 SVGEGT. The trim removed 4 bases at V and 6 bases at J, leaving 7 bases unmatched. The CDR3: CASSSAGQGRDTQYF. The CDR3 DNA reads TGTGCCAGCAGTTCGGCGGGACAGGGGCGTGATACGCAGTATTTT.

This chain links TRBV6-2 or TRBV6-3 with TRBJ1-6; 8 positions match TRBD1. With 2 bases clipped from V and 7 bases from J, the junction kept 4 bases outside the gene matches. CDR1 MNHEY and CDR2 SVGEGT come from the germline V gene. This CDR3 is built from 15 residues. CDR3 protein: CASSYVGDRNSPLHF. The CDR3 bases are TGTGCCAGCAGTTACGTGGGGGACAGGAATTCACCCCTCCACTTT.

A few counts support this clone. The chain employs TRBV19 and TRBJ1-5; a possible D gene is TRBD1 (5 bases). The CDR3 covers 14 residues. With 7 bases removed from V and 0 bases from J, the gap between germline ends came to 10 bases. Per the germline V gene, CDR1 is LNHDA and CDR2 is SQIVND (reference sequence). DNA for the CDR3: TGTGCCAGTACCGAGGGACTTAGCAATCAGCCCCAGCATTTT. Translation gives CASTEGLSNQPQHF.

This sequence joins TRBV5-4 and TRBJ1-4; 9 bases fit TRBD1. The CDR3 runs to 14 residues. V lost 3 bases and J lost 7; bases outside the gene matches: 4. The germline CDR1 and CDR2 sequences are SGHNT and YYREEE (reference sequence). CDR3 sequence reads: CASSSQGAGEKLFF. CDR3 nucleotides: TGTGCCAGCAGCTCACAGGGGGCCGGTGAAAAACTGTTTTTT.

The DNA of the CDR3 is TGTGCCAGCAGTGAGGAGACCCGGGGGCCCCAGCATTTT. Amino acids: CASSEETRGPQHF. V usage is TRBV2 and J usage is TRBJ1-5, with no clear D. Between the trimmed V and J ends, which lost 3 bases and 9 bases, there was a span of 12 bases. Germline assignment: CDR1 SNHLY and CDR2 FYNNEI. The CDR3 consists of 13 residues. The full variable domain, completed using reference TRBV2 and TRBJ1-5, is EPEVTQTPSHQVTQMGQEVILRCVPISNHLYFYWYRQILGQKVEFLVSFYNNEISEKSEIFDDQFSVERPDGSNFTLKIRSTKLEDSAMYFCASSEETRGPQHFGDGTRLSIL.

The rearrangement links TRBV3-1 (or the pseudogene TRBV3-2) to TRBJ1-3; 7 nucleotides match TRBD1. The CDR3 is 17 amino acids. V gave up 0 bases and J gave up 4 bases; unmatched junction bases: 9. Per the germline V gene, CDR1 is LGHDT and CDR2 is YNNKEL (reference sequence). The CDR3 spells CASSQDSATGVGNTIYF. The CDR3 coding sequence is TGTGCCAGCAGCCAAGATTCCGCAACAGGGGTAGGAAACACCATATATTTT.

The chain joins TRBV29-1 to TRBJ2-1; a weak D match, TRBD2 (6 bases). The CDR3 is 14 residues long. Trimming pared 3 bases from V and 7 bases from J, leaving 16 bases between. The germline CDR1 and CDR2 sequences are SQVTM and ANQGSEA. The CDR3 here is CSVELAAGGNEQFF. DNA for the CDR3: TGCAGCGTTGAGTTGGCGGCAGGAGGGAATGAGCAGTTCTTC.

CDR3 loop: CASSPSGRASYEQYF. CDR3 bases: TGTGCCAGCAGTCCTAGCGGGAGGGCCTCCTACGAGCAGTACTTC. V gene TRBV4-2 combines with J gene TRBJ2-7; 12 bases line up with TRBD2. The germline V gene encodes CDR1 LGHNA and CDR2 YNFKEQ. Unmatched junction bases numbered 3, after V lost 6 bases and J lost 0 bases. This CDR3 is built from 15 residues.

The CDR3 here is CASSVDAVGEETQYF. The DNA for the CDR3 is TGTGCCAGCAGCGTAGACGCGGTGGGGGAAGAGACCCAGTACTTC. The chain employs TRBV9 and TRBJ2-5; tentatively, D is TRBD1 or TRBD2 (5 bases each). Trimming shortened V by 0 bases and J by 3 bases, and 12 bases separated the two germline ends. Germline CDR1 SGDLS, CDR2 YYNGEE. The CDR3 has 15 residues.

The gene calls are TRBV2 and TRBJ2-5; TRBD2 matches 9 bases. This CDR3 is 13 amino acids long. Germline V CDR1 and CDR2: SNHLY, FYNNEI. Trimming cost V 7 bases and J 5 bases; bases outside gene matches: 5. The CDR3 loop reads CASTPSGRETQYF. The DNA of the CDR3 is TGTGCCAGCACCCCCAGCGGGAGGGAGACCCAGTACTTC.

J is TRBJ1-5 and V is TRBV30, with TRBD1 identical over 7 bases. Germline V lookup: CDR1 GTSNPN, CDR2 SVGIG (reference sequence). CDR3 size: 17 residues. Trimming took 2 bases from V and 6 from J; bases not matched to a gene: 16. The CDR3 spells CAWSPGQVEKVSQPQHF. The DNA for the CDR3 is TGTGCCTGGAGTCCAGGACAGGTGGAAAAAGTGAGTCAGCCCCAGCATTTT.